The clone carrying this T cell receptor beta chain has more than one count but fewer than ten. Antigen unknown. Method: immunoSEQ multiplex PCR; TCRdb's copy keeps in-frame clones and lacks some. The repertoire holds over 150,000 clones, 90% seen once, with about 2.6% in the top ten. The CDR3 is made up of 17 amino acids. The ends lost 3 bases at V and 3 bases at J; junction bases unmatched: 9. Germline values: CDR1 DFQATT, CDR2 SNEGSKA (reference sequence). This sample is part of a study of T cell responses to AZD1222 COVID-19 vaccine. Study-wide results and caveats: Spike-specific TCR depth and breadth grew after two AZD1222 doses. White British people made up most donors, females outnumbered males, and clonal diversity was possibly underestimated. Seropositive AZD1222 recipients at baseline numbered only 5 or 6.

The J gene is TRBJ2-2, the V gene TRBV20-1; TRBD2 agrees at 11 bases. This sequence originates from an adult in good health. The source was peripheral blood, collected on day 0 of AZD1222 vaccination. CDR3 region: CSASALLAGDYTGELFF. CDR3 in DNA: TGCAGTGCTAGTGCTTTACTAGCGGGGGACTACACCGGGGAGCTGTTTTTT.